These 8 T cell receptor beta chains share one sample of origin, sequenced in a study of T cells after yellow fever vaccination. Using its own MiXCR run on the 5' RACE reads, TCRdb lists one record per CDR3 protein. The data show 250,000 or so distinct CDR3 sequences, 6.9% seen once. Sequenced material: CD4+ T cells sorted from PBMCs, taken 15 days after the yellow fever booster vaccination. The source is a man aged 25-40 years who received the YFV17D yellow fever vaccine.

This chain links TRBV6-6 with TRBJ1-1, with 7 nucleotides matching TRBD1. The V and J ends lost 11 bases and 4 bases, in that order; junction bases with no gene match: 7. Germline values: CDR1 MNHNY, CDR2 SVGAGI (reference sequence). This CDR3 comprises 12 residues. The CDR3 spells CAGGGRITEAFF. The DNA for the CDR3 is TGTGCCGGAGGGGGCAGGATCACTGAAGCTTTCTTT.

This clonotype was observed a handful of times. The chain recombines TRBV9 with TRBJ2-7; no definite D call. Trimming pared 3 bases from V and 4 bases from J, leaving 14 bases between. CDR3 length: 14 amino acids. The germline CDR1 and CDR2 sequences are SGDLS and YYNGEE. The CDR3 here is CASSARSSEYEQYF. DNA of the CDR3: TGTGCCAGCAGCGCCCGGTCCTCCGAATACGAGCAGTACTTC.

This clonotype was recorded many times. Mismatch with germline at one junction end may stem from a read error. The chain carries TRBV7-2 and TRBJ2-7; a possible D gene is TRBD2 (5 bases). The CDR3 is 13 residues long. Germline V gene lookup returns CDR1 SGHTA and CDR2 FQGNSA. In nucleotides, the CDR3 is TGTGCCAGCAGTTTAGGAACTAGTGGCGAGCAGTACTTC. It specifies CASSLGTSGEQYF.

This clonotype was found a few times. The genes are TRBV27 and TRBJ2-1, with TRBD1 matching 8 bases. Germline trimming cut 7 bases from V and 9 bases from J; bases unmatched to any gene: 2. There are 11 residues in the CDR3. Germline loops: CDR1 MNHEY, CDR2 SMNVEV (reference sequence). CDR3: CASTGGTEQFF. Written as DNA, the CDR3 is TGTGCCAGCACAGGGGGCACTGAGCAGTTCTTC.

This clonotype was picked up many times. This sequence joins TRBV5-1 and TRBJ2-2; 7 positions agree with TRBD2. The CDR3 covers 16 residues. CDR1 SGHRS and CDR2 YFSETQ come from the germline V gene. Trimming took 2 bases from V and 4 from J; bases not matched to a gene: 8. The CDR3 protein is CASSFLAARGTGELFF. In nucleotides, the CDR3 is TGCGCCAGCAGCTTCCTAGCGGCTAGAGGCACCGGGGAGCTGTTTTTT. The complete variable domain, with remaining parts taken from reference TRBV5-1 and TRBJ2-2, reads KAGVTQTPRYLIKTRGQQVTLSCSPISGHRSVSWYQQTPGQGLQFLFEYFSETQRNKGNFPGRFSGRQFSNSRSEMNVSTLELGDSALYLCASSFLAARGTGELFFGEGSRLTVL.

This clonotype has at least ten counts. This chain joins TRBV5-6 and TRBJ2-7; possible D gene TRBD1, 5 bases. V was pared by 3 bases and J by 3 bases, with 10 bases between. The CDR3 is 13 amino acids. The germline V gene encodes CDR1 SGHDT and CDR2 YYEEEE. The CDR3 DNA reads TGTGCCAGCAGCTCGGACATTCTCTACGAGCAGTACTTC. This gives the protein CASSSDILYEQYF.

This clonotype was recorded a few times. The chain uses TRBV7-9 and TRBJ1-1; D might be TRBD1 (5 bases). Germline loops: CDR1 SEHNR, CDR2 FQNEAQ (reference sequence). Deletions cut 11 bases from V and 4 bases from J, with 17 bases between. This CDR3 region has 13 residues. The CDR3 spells CAAGPGVGTEAFF. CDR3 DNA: TGTGCCGCGGGGCCGGGGGTCGGCACTGAAGCTTTCTTT.

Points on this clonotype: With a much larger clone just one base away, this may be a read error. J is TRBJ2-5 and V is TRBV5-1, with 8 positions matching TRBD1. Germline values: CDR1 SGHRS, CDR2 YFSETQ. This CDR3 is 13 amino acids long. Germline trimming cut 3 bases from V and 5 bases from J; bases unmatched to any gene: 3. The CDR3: CASSSDRDETQYF. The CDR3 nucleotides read TGCGCCAGCAGCTCGGACAGGGACGAGACCCAGTACTTC.